The 26 T cell receptor beta chains given below trace back to one sample, sequenced in a study of T-cell reconstitution after alpha-beta-depleted transplantation in children. Library preparation (for TCRbeta) was performed with unique molecular identifiers. TCRdb reanalysed the PCR reads using MiXCR and keeps one entry per CDR3 protein. The repertoire holds 200,000 to 300,000 distinct CDR3 sequences, with approximately 12% as singletons. Specimen: PBMCs from the stem cell graft donor, collected from the stem cell graft. These receptors were obtained from a human donor who donated a stem cell graft to a child with acute lymphoblastic leukemia.

This clonotype was seen ten or more times. The rearrangement joins TRBV6-5 to TRBJ1-5; tentatively, D is TRBD1 (6 bases). From germline, CDR1 is MNHEY and CDR2 SVGAGI. This CDR3 contains 17 residues. V lost 0 bases to trimming and J lost 4 bases, with 16 bases between them. CDR3 sequence: CASSYSGIEGGNQPQHF. The CDR3 region has the DNA TGTGCCAGCAGTTACTCGGGGATCGAAGGGGGAAATCAGCCCCAGCATTTT.

This clonotype was seen a few times. The chain has TRBV30 and TRBJ1-1; tentatively, D is TRBD1 (6 bases). Germline lookup yields CDR1 GTSNPN and CDR2 SVGIG (reference sequence). V was shortened by 5 bases and J by 8 bases, with 18 bases between the two germline ends. This CDR3 spans 13 amino acids. CDR3 bases: TGTGCCTGGGCTCGGGGGCCCGTATCCGAAGCTTTCTTT. It encodes CAWARGPVSEAFF.

This clonotype was counted a few times. V gene TRBV6-5 combines with J gene TRBJ1-6; possible D gene TRBD1, 5 bases. Deletions cut 0 bases from V and 0 bases from J, with 15 bases between. CDR1 and CDR2 (germline): MNHEY, SVGAGI. CDR3 length: 19 amino acids. The CDR3 nucleotides read TGTGCCAGCAGTTACTCTAGACAGTTCTCCAGCTCCTATAATTCACCCCTCCACTTT. It yields the protein CASSYSRQFSSSYNSPLHF.

This clonotype was detected many times. This chain connects TRBV6-1 to TRBJ2-1, with TRBD1 matching 9 bases. Per the germline V gene, CDR1 is MNHNS and CDR2 is SASEGT. J was trimmed by 2 bases and V by 0 bases; bases with no gene match: 5. The CDR3 contains 17 residues. Written as DNA, the CDR3 is TGTGCCAGCAGTGAAGCGCTTACAGGGGGCCCCTACAATGAGCAGTTCTTC. It codes for CASSEALTGGPYNEQFF.

The chain recombines TRBV7-2 with TRBJ2-7; perhaps TRBD2 as D (5 bases). The CDR3 loop spans 15 amino acids. Trimming removed 2 bases at V and 5 bases at J, with 16 bases between. Germline V gives CDR1 SGHTA, CDR2 FQGNSA. The CDR3 here is CASSLRGRSNDEQYF. The CDR3 coding sequence is TGTGCCAGCAGCTTAAGAGGGAGAAGTAACGACGAGCAGTACTTC.

This clonotype was found many times. The chain links TRBV27 to TRBJ2-1; the match to TRBD2 covers 13 bases. CDR3 length: 17 amino acids. Trimming cost V 5 bases and J 4 bases; bases outside gene matches: 8. Germline CDR1 and CDR2: MNHEY and SMNVEV (reference sequence). The CDR3 loop is CASSLRLAGGLYNEQFF. In nucleotides, the CDR3 is TGTGCCAGCAGTCTAAGACTAGCGGGAGGCCTGTACAATGAGCAGTTCTTC.

At least ten counts were recorded for this clonotype. The chain links TRBV4-3 to TRBJ2-7, with TRBD1 matching 10 bases. Unmatched junction bases numbered 15, after V lost 4 bases and J lost 9 bases. CDR3 length: 16 amino acids. Germline-derived CDR1 and CDR2 are LGHNA and YSLEER. CDR3 in amino acids: CASSPGTGVMERGQYF. CDR3 nucleotide sequence: TGCGCCAGCAGCCCCGGGACAGGGGTTATGGAGCGCGGGCAGTACTTC.

The chain recombines TRBV30 with TRBJ2-2; D possibly uses TRBD1 or TRBD2 (5 bases each). V dropped 5 bases and J dropped 7 bases, with 29 bases sitting between them. Germline V gene data show CDR1 as GTSNPN and CDR2 as SVGIG (reference sequence). The CDR3 loop spans 18 amino acids. The CDR3 nucleotides are TGTGCCTGGTCGCATTCCAGGAGAAGCGGACATCCGGGCGGGGAGCTGTTTTTT. Protein: CAWSHSRRSGHPGGELFF.

With respect to this clonotype: A much larger clone differs by one base, so this may be a read error. Here the CDR3 DNA reads TGCAGCGTTGATGCATCAGGGGGAGGAAGCACCATATATTTT. Amino acid sequence: CSVDASGGGSTIYF. The chain has TRBV29-1 and TRBJ1-3, with 7 bases that match TRBD1. The CDR3 totals 14 residues. CDR1 and CDR2 (germline): SQVTM, ANQGSEA.

This clonotype showed up just a few times. The chain employs TRBV20-1 and TRBJ2-5, with TRBD2 matching over 8 bases. Germline V gene data show CDR1 as DFQATT and CDR2 as SNEGSKA (reference sequence). J gave up 5 bases and V 4 bases, and 9 bases lay outside the gene matches. CDR3 length: 14 residues. This CDR3 reads CSANSGGVLETQYF. CDR3 nucleotide sequence: TGCAGTGCTAATTCGGGGGGGGTGCTGGAGACCCAGTACTTC.

This clonotype was detected ten times or more. This chain joins TRBV6-5 and TRBJ2-7; a possible D gene is TRBD1 (6 bases). Germline CDR1 and CDR2: MNHEY and SVGAGI. V was cut by 4 bases and J by 5 bases, with 15 bases left in between. This CDR3 has 14 amino acids. CDR3 region: CASSFTPTGHEQYF. CDR3 in DNA: TGTGCCAGCAGTTTTACACCTACAGGGCACGAGCAGTACTTC.

This clonotype was recorded many times. V and J are TRBV27 and TRBJ1-1; maybe TRBD1 (6 bases). CDR3 length: 13 residues. Germline-derived CDR1 and CDR2 are MNHEY and SMNVEV (reference sequence). Between the trimmed V and J ends, which lost 6 bases and 1 base, there was a span of 9 bases. The DNA for the CDR3 is TGTGCCAGCAGCGACAGGAGGAACACTGAAGCTTTCTTT. This gives the protein CASSDRRNTEAFF.

This clonotype was recorded many times. V and J are TRBV27 and TRBJ1-1; D may be TRBD1 (5 bases). Trimming left V 8 bases short and J 1 base short, with 20 bases between. The CDR3 is 16 residues long. Germline V gene data show CDR1 as MNHEY and CDR2 as SMNVEV (reference sequence). The CDR3: CASGRAGQAENTEAFF. CDR3 DNA: TGTGCCAGCGGCCGTGCGGGGCAAGCGGAGAACACTGAAGCTTTCTTT.

This clonotype was observed at least ten times. The rearrangement links TRBV20-1 to TRBJ2-3, with 7 nucleotides matching TRBD2. With 3 bases clipped from V and 2 bases from J, the junction kept 8 bases outside the gene matches. This CDR3 contains 15 residues. The germline V gene has CDR1 DFQATT and CDR2 SNEGSKA (reference sequence). The CDR3 DNA sequence: TGCAGTGCTAGTGCGACAGCGGGAACCACAGATACGCAGTATTTT. It translates to CSASATAGTTDTQYF.

This clonotype was seen a few times. This chain uses TRBV5-6 with TRBJ1-2; 9 bases are a match to TRBD1. Germline V lookup: CDR1 SGHDT, CDR2 YYEEEE. J lost 4 bases, V lost 0 bases, and 4 bases had no gene match. The length of the CDR3 is 15 residues. The CDR3 protein is CASSLGDRDFYGYTF. CDR3 bases: TGTGCCAGCAGCTTGGGGGACAGGGACTTCTATGGCTACACCTTC.

This clonotype was observed at least ten times. The gene calls are TRBV9 and TRBJ1-6; 9 nucleotides line up with TRBD1. This CDR3 is 14 amino acids long. CDR1 is SGDLS and CDR2 is YYNGEE in the germline V gene. J gave up 11 bases and V 4 bases, and 7 bases lay outside the gene matches. The CDR3 DNA is TGTGCCAGCAGCCAAGACACAGGGGGCGCACCCCTCCACTTT. Amino acid sequence: CASSQDTGGAPLHF.

At least ten counts were recorded for this clonotype. The chain couples TRBV27 to TRBJ2-5; D uncertain. The CDR3 is made up of 14 amino acids. Germline V lookup: CDR1 MNHEY, CDR2 SMNVEV (reference sequence). Between the trimmed V and J ends, which lost 0 bases and 0 bases, there was a span of 5 bases. Written as DNA, the CDR3 is TGTGCCAGCAGTTTATCGAGTAACCAAGAGACCCAGTACTTC. Protein product: CASSLSSNQETQYF.

The chain is built from TRBV10-3 and TRBJ2-3; D gene unclear. CDR3 size: 15 residues. Germline assignment: CDR1 ENHRY and CDR2 SYGVKD. V lost 10 bases and J lost 1, with 18 bases in between. The CDR3 reads CATEPKSRRTDTQYF. In DNA, the CDR3 is TGTGCCACCGAGCCGAAGTCGCGCCGCACAGATACGCAGTATTTT.

This clonotype was detected ten times or more. The J gene is TRBJ2-3, the V gene TRBV6-1; D gene ambiguous. V was cut by 3 bases and J by 3 bases, with 10 bases left in between. The length of the CDR3 is 14 residues. In germline, CDR1 is MNHNS, CDR2 SASEGT. The CDR3 DNA sequence: TGTGCCAGCAGTGAGGTGGGGATAACAGATACGCAGTATTTT. Translating gives CASSEVGITDTQYF.

In its sample, this clonotype was seen many times. The rearrangement uses TRBV27 and TRBJ2-3; 8 bases align to TRBD1. Germline V gene lookup returns CDR1 MNHEY and CDR2 SMNVEV (reference sequence). The junction had 21 bases not matched to a gene; V was cut back by 5 bases and J by 11 bases. CDR3 length equals 17 residues. The CDR3 loop is CASSPRTGMPKTSQQYF. The CDR3 coding sequence is TGTGCCAGCAGTCCAAGGACAGGGATGCCCAAAACGTCCCAGCAGTATTTT.

This clonotype was found many times. The chain uses TRBV6-1 and TRBJ2-7, with 8 bases aligning to TRBD2. The CDR3 has 15 residues. Losses at the gene ends were 3 bases for V and 5 bases for J; bases not matched to a gene: 9. Germline lookup yields CDR1 MNHNS and CDR2 SASEGT. The CDR3 spells CASSDPWLRGDEQYF. CDR3 in DNA: TGTGCCAGCAGTGACCCTTGGCTGCGGGGGGACGAGCAGTACTTC.

Regarding this clonotype: This could be a read error, since a much larger clone is one nucleotide away. V gene TRBV6-1 combines with J gene TRBJ1-6; D unresolved. Germline CDR1 and CDR2: MNHNS and SASEGT. The CDR3 contains 14 residues. The DNA of the CDR3 is TGTGCCAGCAGTGAAGCTACACTTAATTCACCCATCCACTTT. Its protein is CASSEATLNSPIHF.

This clonotype was detected ten times or more. The V call is TRBV12-3 or TRBV12-4, the J call TRBJ2-1, with TRBD2 matching over 14 bases. Trimming took 4 bases from V and 8 from J; bases not matched to a gene: 7. The CDR3 spans 16 residues. Here the CDR3 reads CASSSNPGLAGDEQFF. Here the CDR3 DNA reads TGTGCCAGCAGTTCCAATCCGGGACTAGCGGGAGATGAGCAGTTCTTC.

This clonotype was counted ten times or more. The chain carries TRBV5-1 and TRBJ2-1; D is perhaps TRBD2 (6 bases). The CDR3 consists of 16 residues. V was pared by 4 bases and J by 4 bases, with 18 bases between. Looked up from germline, CDR1 is SGHRS and CDR2 is YFSETQ. CDR3 protein: CASSPLSGGDYNEQFF. CDR3 nucleotides: TGCGCCAGCAGCCCACTATCGGGCGGGGATTACAATGAGCAGTTCTTC. Looking up the rest from reference TRBV5-1 and TRBJ2-1 gives the full variable domain: KAGVTQTPRYLIKTRGQQVTLSCSPISGHRSVSWYQQTPGQGLQFLFEYFSETQRNKGNFPGRFSGRQFSNSRSEMNVSTLELGDSALYLCASSPLSGGDYNEQFFGPGTRLTVL.

The chain carries TRBV6-1 and TRBJ2-7, with a weak D call TRBD2 (6 bases). V was clipped by 6 bases and J by 2 bases, with 14 bases between them. The CDR3 is made up of 14 amino acids. CDR1 and CDR2 from the germline V gene are MNHNS and SASEGT. CDR3 sequence (DNA): TGTGCCAGCAGCAACCGGGGGAATCCCTACGAGCAGTACTTC. Encoded protein: CASSNRGNPYEQYF.

This clonotype was observed a handful of times. This chain connects TRBV7-9 to TRBJ2-2, with no clear D. CDR1 and CDR2 (germline): SEHNR, FQNEAQ (reference sequence). Trimming stripped 4 bases from V and 0 bases from J, with 6 bases between. CDR3 length equals 14 residues. Here the CDR3 reads CASSWFANTGELFF. The CDR3 DNA reads TGTGCCAGCAGCTGGTTCGCGAACACCGGGGAGCTGTTTTTT.